Following are 28 T cell receptor beta chains from one sample sequenced in a study of blood T cell repertoires in COVID-19 (dated by TCRdb to 2020 to 2021). The method was the immunoSEQ multiplex PCR assay. Here the immuneACCESS table is served through TCRdb, limited to in-frame sequences with V and J called. Missing clones are a known gap in these copies; in checked studies unresolved V genes cover under half, and the rest lacks a known reason. The sample profile shows a few hundred thousand clones; approximately 90% of them were found once. Of the sample, about 0.78% falls within the top ten clones. The sequenced sample consisted of PBMCs or T cells enriched from blood (not recorded which). These receptors were obtained from a woman between 40 and 50 years old who had been exposed to COVID-19.

The rearrangement links TRBV19 to TRBJ1-5; D uncertain. This CDR3 spans 13 amino acids. Trimming took off 3 bases at V and 8 bases at J, with 11 bases between the two ends. Germline CDR1 LNHDA, CDR2 SQIVND (reference sequence). The CDR3 sequence is CASSIGSQEPQHF. The CDR3 DNA is TGTGCCAGTAGTATCGGATCCCAGGAGCCCCAGCATTTT.

The chain links TRBV6-2 or TRBV6-3 to TRBJ2-1; weak D call: TRBD1 (5 bases). This CDR3 contains 13 residues. Germline loops: CDR1 MNHEY, CDR2 SVGEGT. The V gene lost 5 bases and the J gene lost 4 bases, with 9 bases spanning the gap. The CDR3: CASSRTPYNEQFF. For the CDR3, the DNA is TGTGCCAGCAGTCGGACACCTTACAATGAGCAGTTCTTC.

This clone was recorded only once. The V gene is TRBV12-5, the J gene TRBJ1-5, with TRBD1 as a possible D gene (5 bases). Trimming shortened V by 5 bases and J by 1 base, and 9 bases separated the two germline ends. The CDR3 length is 14 residues. Germline lookup yields CDR1 LGHNT and CDR2 FRNRAP. CDR3 amino acids: CASGRGNSNQPQHF. CDR3 DNA sequence: TGTGCTAGTGGTCGGGGGAACAGCAATCAGCCCCAGCATTTT.

The chain carries TRBV7-9 and TRBJ2-3; tentatively, D is TRBD1 (5 bases). The CDR3 has 15 amino acids. V was trimmed by 1 base and J by 4 bases, leaving 12 bases between them. In germline, CDR1 is SEHNR, CDR2 FQNEAQ (reference sequence). The CDR3 region is CASSLVGETPDTQYF. Here the CDR3 DNA reads TGTGCCAGCAGCTTAGTAGGGGAAACCCCAGATACGCAGTATTTT.

On this clone itself: An end of the junction differs from the germline gene, which may be a read error. V is TRBV6-2 or TRBV6-3 and J is TRBJ1-2, with D possibly matching TRBD1 (6 bases). Germline CDR1 MNHEY, CDR2 SVGEGT. CDR3 length: 14 amino acids. This chain's CDR3 is CVSSYLGQSYGYTF. The CDR3 DNA reads TGTGTCAGCAGTTACCTCGGACAGTCCTATGGCTACACCTTC.

The chain couples TRBV24-1 to TRBJ2-1, with D perhaps matching TRBD1 (5 bases). The CDR3 is made up of 15 amino acids. Trimming removed 5 bases from V and 2 bases from J, with 12 bases in between. Per the germline V gene, CDR1 is KGHDR and CDR2 is SFDVKD. CDR3 protein: CATSVQGLTYNEQFF. The CDR3 DNA reads TGTGCCACCAGTGTCCAGGGCTTAACCTACAATGAGCAGTTCTTC.

This clone was seen only once. The chain links TRBV27 to TRBJ2-5; 7 bases match TRBD2. Per germline, CDR1 MNHEY and CDR2 SMNVEV (reference sequence). CDR3 length: 15 residues. After removal of 6 bases from V and 5 bases from J, the junction contained 12 bases not matched to a gene. The CDR3 nucleotides are TGTGCCAGCAGCCTACGAGCGGGATTCCCGGAGACCCAGTACTTC. It yields the protein CASSLRAGFPETQYF.

This clone was picked up one time. The CDR3 here is CASSDRGRSNQPQHF. The CDR3 bases are TGTGCCAGCAGCGACAGGGGTAGAAGCAATCAGCCCCAGCATTTT. The chain is built from TRBV6-5 and TRBJ1-5, with TRBD1 matching 8 bases. CDR3 size: 15 residues. The V segment lost 6 bases and the J segment 1 base; nucleotides outside the gene matches: 5. Germline V lookup: CDR1 MNHEY, CDR2 SVGAGI.

This clone has only a few counts. V and J are TRBV7-2 and TRBJ1-1, with D possibly TRBD1 on 6 matching bases. Germline lookup yields CDR1 SGHTA and CDR2 FQGNSA. With 5 bases removed from V and 1 base from J, the gap between germline ends came to 11 bases. This CDR3 region has 14 residues. CDR3 sequence: CASSQQQGNTEAFF. In DNA, the CDR3 is TGTGCCAGCAGCCAACAACAGGGGAACACTGAAGCTTTCTTT.

The chain links TRBV7-2 to TRBJ2-7, with 11 bases that match TRBD1. Germline CDR1 SGHTA, CDR2 FQGNSA. The CDR3 is 13 residues long. After removal of 5 bases from V and 5 bases from J, the junction contained 2 bases not matched to a gene. CDR3 sequence reads: CASSRDRGNEQYF. The DNA for the CDR3 is TGTGCCAGCAGCCGGGACAGGGGGAACGAGCAGTACTTC.

The chain carries TRBV5-1 and TRBJ2-3; 7 bases align to TRBD1. CDR1 is SGHRS and CDR2 is YFSETQ in the germline V gene. The CDR3 spans 14 residues. The trim removed 0 bases at V and 4 bases at J, leaving 2 bases unmatched. The CDR3: CASSLGQGADTQYF. The CDR3 DNA reads as TGCGCCAGCAGCTTGGGGCAGGGGGCAGATACGCAGTATTTT. The full variable domain, completed using reference TRBV5-1 and TRBJ2-3, is KAGVTQTPRYLIKTRGQQVTLSCSPISGHRSVSWYQQTPGQGLQFLFEYFSETQRNKGNFPGRFSGRQFSNSRSEMNVSTLELGDSALYLCASSLGQGADTQYFGPGTRLTVL.

V usage is TRBV7-9 and J usage is TRBJ1-5, with D maybe TRBD1 (6 bases). This CDR3 is built from 14 residues. CDR1 and CDR2 (germline): SEHNR, FQNEAQ (reference sequence). Trimming shortened V by 5 bases and J by 4 bases, and 12 bases separated the two germline ends. The CDR3 reads CASSRGGTNQPQHF. Written as DNA, the CDR3 is TGTGCCAGCAGCAGAGGGGGTACTAATCAGCCCCAGCATTTT.

The chain couples TRBV19 to TRBJ2-7, with D maybe TRBD2 (6 bases). Germline CDR1 is LNHDA and CDR2 is SQIVND (reference sequence). Deletions cut 3 bases from V and 7 bases from J, with 16 bases between. CDR3 length equals 14 residues. The CDR3 loop is CASSIGSGLGEQYF. The CDR3 bases are TGTGCCAGTAGTATCGGTAGCGGCCTGGGAGAGCAGTACTTC.

The chain couples TRBV5-4 to TRBJ2-7, with a weak D call TRBD1 (5 bases). Trimming stripped 2 bases from V and 6 bases from J, with 9 bases between. This CDR3 comprises 12 residues. Germline CDR1 and CDR2: SGHNT and YYREEE (reference sequence). CDR3 loop: CASSFQGGEQYF. The DNA for the CDR3 is TGTGCCAGCAGCTTCCAGGGCGGCGAGCAGTACTTC.

This clone was picked up one time. The V gene is TRBV9, the J gene TRBJ2-1, with TRBD2 matching 9 bases. The trim removed 4 bases at V and 6 bases at J, leaving 8 bases unmatched. This CDR3 is 15 amino acids long. Germline CDR1 SGDLS, CDR2 YYNGEE. Written as DNA, the CDR3 is TGTGCCAGCAGCCCCGTTAGCGGGAGCCCCAATGAGCAGTTCTTC. Its protein product is CASSPVSGSPNEQFF.

The rearrangement joins TRBV7-9 to TRBJ1-5; weak D call: TRBD1 (5 bases). V was cut by 6 bases and J by 3 bases, with 12 bases left in between. This CDR3 is 14 amino acids long. CDR1 is SEHNR and CDR2 is FQNEAQ in the germline V gene (reference sequence). CDR3 sequence: CASSSGQPNQPQHF. The CDR3 coding sequence is TGTGCCAGCAGTTCAGGACAACCCAATCAGCCCCAGCATTTT.

V is TRBV5-1 and J is TRBJ1-2; TRBD1 matches at 7 bases. The CDR3 is 13 residues long. Germline trimming cut 2 bases from V and 5 bases from J; bases unmatched to any gene: 3. Germline V CDR1 and CDR2: SGHRS, YFSETQ. The CDR3 protein is CASSFTGVYGYTF. The CDR3 region has the DNA TGCGCCAGCAGCTTTACAGGGGTGTATGGCTACACCTTC.

This chain links TRBV3-1 (or the pseudogene TRBV3-2) with TRBJ1-2; 7 positions match TRBD1. Germline trimming cut 7 bases from V and 4 bases from J; bases unmatched to any gene: 9. This CDR3 is built from 14 residues. Per the germline V gene, CDR1 is LGHDT and CDR2 is YNNKEL (reference sequence). CDR3 amino acids: CASKLTGQSYGYTF. CDR3 DNA: TGTGCCAGCAAGCTGACGGGACAGAGCTATGGCTACACCTTC.

The chain carries TRBV27 and TRBJ1-1; tentatively, D is TRBD1 (5 bases). V lost 5 bases, J lost 6 bases, and 25 bases lay in between. The CDR3 has 17 residues. Germline values: CDR1 MNHEY, CDR2 SMNVEV (reference sequence). The CDR3 loop is CASSPLIRQHSAPEAFF. DNA for the CDR3: TGTGCCAGCAGTCCCTTAATCCGACAGCATTCGGCCCCTGAAGCTTTCTTT.

The CDR3 region is CASSYSFADRDETQYF. For the CDR3, the DNA is TGTGCCAGCAGTTACTCATTTGCGGACAGGGACGAGACCCAGTACTTC. The chain combines TRBV6-2 or TRBV6-3 with TRBJ2-5; TRBD1 matches at 8 bases. Losses at the gene ends were 0 bases for V and 5 bases for J; bases not matched to a gene: 8. The CDR3 is made up of 16 amino acids. Germline V gives CDR1 MNHEY, CDR2 SVGEGT.

This clone was seen only a few times. Other DNA sequences in this specimen translate into the identical CDR3. The V gene is TRBV7-9, the J gene TRBJ1-5; D unclear. Germline assignment: CDR1 SEHNR and CDR2 FQNEAQ (reference sequence). V dropped 1 base and J dropped 0 bases, with 4 bases sitting between them. The CDR3 is made up of 14 amino acids. CDR3 DNA: TGTGCCAGCAGCTTAGTCGGTAGCAATCAGCCCCAGCATTTT. Amino acid sequence: CASSLVGSNQPQHF.

This chain joins TRBV2 and TRBJ1-2; 8 bases agree with TRBD1. This CDR3 comprises 12 residues. CDR1 SNHLY and CDR2 FYNNEI come from the germline V gene. After removal of 4 bases from V and 7 bases from J, the junction contained 2 bases not matched to a gene. The CDR3 reads CASSVQGGGYTF. CDR3 coding DNA: TGTGCCAGCAGTGTACAGGGGGGTGGCTACACCTTC. The variable domain in full, with the rest retrieved from reference TRBV2 and TRBJ1-2, is EPEVTQTPSHQVTQMGQEVILRCVPISNHLYFYWYRQILGQKVEFLVSFYNNEISEKSEIFDDQFSVERPDGSNFTLKIRSTKLEDSAMYFCASSVQGGGYTFGSGTRLTVV.

The gene calls are TRBV3-1 (or the pseudogene TRBV3-2) and TRBJ2-1, with D unresolved. The CDR3 loop spans 15 amino acids. V lost 4 bases, J lost 0 bases, and 10 bases lay in between. Germline CDR1 reads LGHDT; CDR2 reads YNNKEL (reference sequence). DNA of the CDR3: TGTGCCAGCAGCCGAGGCAGTAGCTCCTACAATGAGCAGTTCTTC. Translation gives CASSRGSSSYNEQFF.

V and J are TRBV9 and TRBJ1-1; TRBD1 aligns across 8 bases. The germline V gene has CDR1 SGDLS and CDR2 YYNGEE. The CDR3 has 14 residues. V lost 0 bases to trimming and J lost 12 bases; unmatched junction nucleotides: 10. DNA of the CDR3: TGTGCCAGCAGCGTAGAGGTACAGGGGGAGGTATCTTTCTTT. This translates into CASSVEVQGEVSFF.

The chain combines TRBV7-8 with TRBJ1-5; maybe TRBD1 (5 bases). CDR3 length: 14 amino acids. CDR1 SGHVS and CDR2 FQNEAQ come from the germline V gene. With 6 bases removed from V and 6 bases from J, the gap between germline ends came to 15 bases. In nucleotides, the CDR3 is TGTGCCAGCAGGGGTCGGGGGGAAGGTCAGCCCCAGCATTTT. As protein: CASRGRGEGQPQHF.

The gene calls are TRBV18 and TRBJ2-1; 11 bases are a match to TRBD2. The trim removed 2 bases at V and 8 bases at J, leaving 8 bases unmatched. In germline, CDR1 is KGHSH, CDR2 LQKENI. CDR3 length: 16 amino acids. DNA of the CDR3: TGTGCCAGCTCACCAATAGCGGGAGGGCCGGGATATGAGCAGTTCTTC. This translates into CASSPIAGGPGYEQFF.

The CDR3 DNA reads as TGCGCCAGCAGCCGACTAGCGGGCCCCTCCTACGAGCAGTACTTC. It is translated as CASSRLAGPSYEQYF. The chain is built from TRBV4-1 and TRBJ2-7; 10 bases are shared with TRBD2. CDR3 size: 15 residues. J gave up 0 bases and V 4 bases, and 3 bases lay outside the gene matches. The germline V gene encodes CDR1 MGHRA and CDR2 YSYEKL.

This chain's CDR3 is CASSPETDTQYF. CDR3 coding DNA: TGTGCCAGCTCACCAGAGACAGATACGCAGTATTTT. The chain combines TRBV18 with TRBJ2-3; D uncertain. The CDR3 is 12 residues long. From germline, CDR1 is KGHSH and CDR2 LQKENI. Trimming took 2 bases from V and 3 from J, leaving 3 bases between them.